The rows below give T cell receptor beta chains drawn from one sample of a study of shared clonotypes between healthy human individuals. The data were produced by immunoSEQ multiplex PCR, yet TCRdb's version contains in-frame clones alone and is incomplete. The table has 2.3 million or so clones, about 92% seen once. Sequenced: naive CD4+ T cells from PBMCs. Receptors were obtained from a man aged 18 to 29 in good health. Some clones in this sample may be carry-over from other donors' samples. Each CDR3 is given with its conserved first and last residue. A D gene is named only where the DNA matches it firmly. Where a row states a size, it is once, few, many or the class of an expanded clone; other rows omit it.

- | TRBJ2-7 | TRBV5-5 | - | TGTGCCAGCAGCTTGGTCGGCTACGAGCAGTACTTC | CASSLVGYEQYF
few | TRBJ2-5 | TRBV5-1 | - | TGCGCCAGCAGCTTGCAAGGAGAGACCCAGTACTTC | CASSLQGETQYF
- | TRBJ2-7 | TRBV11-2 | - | TGTGCCAGCAGCCCCCTCGGGGGGCGGGGCTCCTACGAGCAGTACTTC | CASSPLGGRGSYEQYF
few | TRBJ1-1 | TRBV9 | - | TGTGCCAGCAGCGTAGACCCAGATAGCTACACTGAAGCTTTCTTT | CASSVDPDSYTEAFF
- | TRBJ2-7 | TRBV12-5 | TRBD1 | TGTGCTAGTGCCTTGGGGTCGACAAGCCAGGGGGACGAGCAGTACTTC | CASALGSTSQGDEQYF
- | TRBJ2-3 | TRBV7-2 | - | TGTGCCAGCAGCCTCTACGGAGATACGCAGTATTTT | CASSLYGDTQYF
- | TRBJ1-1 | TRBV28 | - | TGTGCCAGCACTATCGGAGGCCGCATGAACACTGAAGCTTTCTTT | CASTIGGRMNTEAFF
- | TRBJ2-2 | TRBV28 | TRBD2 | TGTGCCAGCGGCGGGGATGCGACTAGCGGGAGCCGGCTGTTTTTT | CASGGDATSGSRLFF
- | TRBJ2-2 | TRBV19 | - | TGTGCCAGTAGTATAGTAACAGGGTTAGGCGGGGAGCTGTTTTTT | CASSIVTGLGGELFF
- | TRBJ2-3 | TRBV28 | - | TGTGCCAGCAGTGGCCGGGATACGCAGTATTTT | CASSGRDTQYF
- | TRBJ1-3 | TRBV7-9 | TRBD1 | TGTGCCAGCAGCCAATTGACAGGGGTAAACACCATATATTTT | CASSQLTGVNTIYF
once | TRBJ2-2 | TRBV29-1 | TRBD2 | TGCAGCGTTGGTTTAAGGACTAGACCCGGGGAGCTGTTTTTT | CSVGLRTRPGELFF
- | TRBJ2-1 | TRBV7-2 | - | TGTGCCAGCAGCTACCGGGAAACCTACAATGAGCAGTTCTTC | CASSYRETYNEQFF
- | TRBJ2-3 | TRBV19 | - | TGTGCCAGTAGTCCTGTCTGGAGTGCAGATACGCAGTATTTT | CASSPVWSADTQYF
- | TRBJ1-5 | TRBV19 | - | TGTGCCAGTAGTATAGTCGGGGGGTATAGCAATCAGCCCCAGCATTTT | CASSIVGGYSNQPQHF
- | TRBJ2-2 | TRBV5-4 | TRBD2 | TGTGCCAGCAGCCCAGCGGGAGGGCCGACCGGGGAGCTGTTTTTT | CASSPAGGPTGELFF
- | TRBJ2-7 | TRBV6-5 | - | TGTGCCAGCAGAACAGGGAGTGATAGGAACGAGCAGTACTTC | CASRTGSDRNEQYF
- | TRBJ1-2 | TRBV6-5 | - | TGTGCCAGCAGCTCCCTGGGCTATGGCTACACCTTC | CASSSLGYGYTF
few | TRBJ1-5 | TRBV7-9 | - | TGTGCCAGCAGCTTCGGGGGGAGTCAGCCCCAGCATTTT | CASSFGGSQPQHF
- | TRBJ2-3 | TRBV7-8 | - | TGTGCCAGCAGCGACCCCTCCCCTGGGACAGATACGCAGTATTTT | CASSDPSPGTDTQYF
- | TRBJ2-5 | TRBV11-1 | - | TGTGCCAGCAGCCTCAGAGAGACCCAGTACTTC | CASSLRETQYF
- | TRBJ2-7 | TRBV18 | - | TGTGCCAGCTCACCAAGTAGTCGGGACCCAGGGCACGAGCAGTACTTC | CASSPSSRDPGHEQYF
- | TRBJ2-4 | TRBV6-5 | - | TGTGCCAGCAGTAACCACAGGGTTGGCAAAAACATTCAGTACTTC | CASSNHRVGKNIQYF
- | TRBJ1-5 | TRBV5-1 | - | TGCGCCAGCAGCTGGGGCGGGGGCGGTCAGCCCCAGCATTTT | CASSWGGGGQPQHF
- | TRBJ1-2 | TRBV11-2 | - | TGTGCCAGCAGCTTAGGCGGCCCCGCTGATGGCTACACCTTC | CASSLGGPADGYTF
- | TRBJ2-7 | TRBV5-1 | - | TGCGCCAGCAGCTGGCTCATTTCCTACGAGCAGTACTTC | CASSWLISYEQYF
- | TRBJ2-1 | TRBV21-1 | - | TGTGCCAGCAGTCGGAGTGGAACAGGCGACTCCTACAATGAGCAGTTCTTC | CASSRSGTGDSYNEQFF
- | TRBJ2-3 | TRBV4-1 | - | TGCGCCAGCAGCCAAGAAGGCGGGTACGACACAGATACGCAGTATTTT | CASSQEGGYDTDTQYF
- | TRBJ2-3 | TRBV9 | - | TGTGCCAGCAGCCCCACAGATGGACTAACAGATACGCAGTATTTT | CASSPTDGLTDTQYF
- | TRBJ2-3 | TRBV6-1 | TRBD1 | TGTGCCAGCAGTGTAAAACCGGGACAGGGACACAGCACAGATACGCAGTATTTT | CASSVKPGQGHSTDTQYF
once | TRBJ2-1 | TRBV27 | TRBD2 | TGTGCCAGCAGTTTTAGGCTAGCCGGGGGGTCCAATGAGCAGTTCTTC | CASSFRLAGGSNEQFF
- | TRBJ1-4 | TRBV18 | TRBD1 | TGTGCCAGCTCACCACAGGTCGGGACAGGAAACGAAAAACTGTTTTTT | CASSPQVGTGNEKLFF
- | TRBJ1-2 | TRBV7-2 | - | TGTGCCAGCATTGAGGATTTCGGTCAAGGCTACACCTTC | CASIEDFGQGYTF
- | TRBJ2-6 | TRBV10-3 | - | TGTGCCATCAGTGAGCGCTCGAGCTCTGGGGCCAACGTCCTGACTTTC | CAISERSSSGANVLTF
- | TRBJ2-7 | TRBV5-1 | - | TGCGCCAGCAGCCTTGGACCAAGCTCCTACGAGCAGTACTTC | CASSLGPSSYEQYF
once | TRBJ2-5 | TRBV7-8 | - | TGTGCCAGCAGCTTAGGTCGGTGGAAAGAGACCCAGTACTTC | CASSLGRWKETQYF
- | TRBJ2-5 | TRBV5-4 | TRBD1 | TGTGCCAGCAGCCTAAAGCTGACAGGGGAAGAGACCCAGTACTTC | CASSLKLTGEETQYF
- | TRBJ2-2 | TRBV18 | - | TGTGCCAGCTCACCAATTTCGAACACCGGGGAGCTGTTTTTT | CASSPISNTGELFF
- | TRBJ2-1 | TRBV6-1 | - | TGTGCCAGCAGTGAGCTAGGGCGGGGAAATGAGCAGTTCTTC | CASSELGRGNEQFF
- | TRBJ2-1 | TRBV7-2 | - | TGTGCCAGCAGCTTAGCGCAGGGCCCACTGGAGTTCTTC | CASSLAQGPLEFF
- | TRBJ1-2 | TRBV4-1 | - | TGCGCCAGCAGCCTCCGGACAGCAATAAATAACTATGGCTACACCTTC | CASSLRTAINNYGYTF
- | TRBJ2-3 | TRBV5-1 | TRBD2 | TGCGCCAGCAGGGCCGGGACTAGCGCCACAGATACGCAGTATTTT | CASRAGTSATDTQYF
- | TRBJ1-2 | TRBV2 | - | TGTGCCAGCAGAGCGGCGAGGGCGGTTTTTTATGGCTACACCTTC | CASRAARAVFYGYTF
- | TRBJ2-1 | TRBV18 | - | TGTGCCAGCTCACCCCGTTCGCTCCGGAAGTGGGAAAACGTTGAGCAGTTCTTC | CASSPRSLRKWENVEQFF
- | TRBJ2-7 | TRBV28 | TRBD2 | TGTGCCAGCAGTTTAGATTTTCGGGAGGGCTCCTACGAGCAGTACTTC | CASSLDFREGSYEQYF
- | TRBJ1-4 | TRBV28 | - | TGTGCCAGCAGTTTTGGGGGGATTAATGAAAAACTGTTTTTT | CASSFGGINEKLFF